This T cell receptor (beta chain) emerged from a study of metastatic and nonmetastatic thyroid tumors. Study context: From malignant and benign thyroid patients, repertoires in blood and in tumor or nodule tissue were compared.

Through MiXCR, TCRdb re-clonotyped the PCR reads. The data show roughly 16,000 clones, 25% to 30% seen once. Patients were all untreated before their thyroid surgery. Per germline, CDR1 SGHTA and CDR2 FQGNSA. The CDR3 has 15 residues. V shed 7 bases, J shed 5 bases, and the junction held 7 bases outside the gene matches. The V and J genes are TRBV7-2 and TRBJ2-2, with 10 bases identical to TRBD1. Sequencing was performed on tumor tissue. This TCR derives from a male donor with papillary thyroid cancer or a benign thyroid nodule (not recorded which). Some clones in this sample may be carry-over from other donors' samples. The CDR3 here is CASKSGTGETGELFF. The CDR3 DNA is TGTGCCAGCAAGTCCGGGACAGGGGAAACCGGGGAGCTGTTTTTT.